This T cell receptor (beta chain) was sequenced for a study of T cell responses to AZD1222 COVID-19 vaccine. Background on the study: Doses given second, at about 4 or about 12 weeks, were pooled. Study results and limitations: Increased Spike-specific TCR breadth and depth were observed after two AZD1222 doses. Possibly, clonal diversity was underestimated; donors were largely white British and included more females.

With respect to this clone: No antigen is known for it.

Data came from immunoSEQ multiplex PCR; TCRdb stores just in-frame clones and leaves some out. Of 99,000 or so clones in the sample, 82% are singletons; the top ten hold approximately 5.1%. This sequence originates from an adult in good health. The specimen comprised peripheral blood, sampled on day 0 of AZD1222 vaccination.

The CDR3 DNA follows: TGCAGTGCTAGTTCGGACACTGAAGCTTTCTTT. It encodes CSASSDTEAFF. The gene calls are TRBV20-1 and TRBJ1-1; no definite D call. Germline loops: CDR1 DFQATT, CDR2 SNEGSKA (reference sequence). The V gene lost 3 bases and the J gene lost 3 bases, with 5 bases spanning the gap. The CDR3 length is 11 residues.